This entry lists 13 T cell receptor beta chains sequenced from one sample in a study of T cell repertoires in cytomegalovirus infection. Each CDR3 protein is one row after TCRdb ran MiXCR on the reads. The data show nearly 700,000 distinct CDR3 sequences, around a third seen once. These receptors have no known antigen. This sample comprised cultured PBMCs, obtained from culture after CMV antigen stimulation. Receptors were obtained from a human donor in good health (CMV status not recorded). Some clones in this sample may be carry-over from other donors' samples.

This clonotype was seen at least ten times. The chain has TRBV7-2 and TRBJ2-5, with 13 nucleotides matching TRBD2. The CDR3 is made up of 15 amino acids. CDR1 SGHTA and CDR2 FQGNSA come from the germline V gene. V gave up 5 bases and J gave up 3 bases; unmatched junction bases: 3. CDR3 region: CASSKGLAGKETQYF. The CDR3 DNA reads as TGTGCCAGCAGCAAGGGACTAGCGGGAAAAGAGACCCAGTACTTC.

The chain is built from TRBV6-6 and TRBJ2-7; a possible D gene is TRBD2 (6 bases). CDR1 MNHNY and CDR2 SVGAGI come from the germline V gene (reference sequence). V shed 4 bases and J shed 1 base, with 14 bases lying between them. This CDR3 comprises 15 residues. CDR3: CASSFSAGKSYEQYF. For the CDR3, the DNA is TGTGCCAGCAGTTTCTCCGCGGGGAAATCCTACGAGCAGTACTTC.

The chain couples TRBV3-1 to TRBJ2-7; D remains unclear. CDR1 and CDR2 from the germline V gene are LGHDT and YNNKEL (reference sequence). Trimming stripped 4 bases from V and 5 bases from J, with 27 bases between. CDR3 length: 18 residues. The CDR3 region is CASSRMQSVGFNLDEQYF. The CDR3 DNA sequence: TGTGCCAGCAGCCGGATGCAAAGTGTGGGGTTCAATTTGGACGAGCAGTACTTC.

The chain is built from TRBV6-1 and TRBJ2-6, with a possible D match to TRBD2 (6 bases). Per germline, CDR1 MNHNS and CDR2 SASEGT. The CDR3 has 12 residues. V was shortened by 4 bases and J by 15 bases, with 13 bases between the two germline ends. In nucleotides, the CDR3 is TGTGCCAGCAGTGTTGGGGGGATTGGCCTGACTTTC. Translated: CASSVGGIGLTF.

This clonotype was detected a few times. The chain joins TRBV18 to TRBJ2-5; 7 nucleotides line up with TRBD2. The J segment lost 2 bases and the V segment lost 0 bases, leaving 6 bases of the junction unmatched. The germline gives CDR1 KGHSH, CDR2 LQKENI. The CDR3 has 16 amino acids. The CDR3 loop is CASSPPSLAAQETQYF. The CDR3 DNA follows: TGTGCCAGCTCACCACCTAGTCTAGCGGCACAAGAGACCCAGTACTTC.

The chain couples TRBV5-6 to TRBJ1-5, with 9 bases that match TRBD1. The CDR3 runs to 17 residues. After removal of 5 bases from V and 2 bases from J, the junction contained 11 bases not matched to a gene. The germline V gene encodes CDR1 SGHDT and CDR2 YYEEEE. The CDR3 sequence is CASRSPGTGFRNQPQHF. The CDR3 DNA follows: TGTGCCAGCAGATCGCCCGGGACAGGGTTTCGCAATCAGCCCCAGCATTTT.

This clonotype came up a few times. The DNA for the CDR3 is TGTGCCACCAGCAGAGAGAGGACAGGGACCTACGAGCAGTACTTC. This translates into CATSRERTGTYEQYF. V and J are TRBV15 and TRBJ2-7; 8 nucleotides match TRBD1. Germline trimming cut 0 bases from V and 2 bases from J; bases unmatched to any gene: 3. The CDR3 is made up of 15 amino acids. CDR1 is LNHNV, CDR2 YYDKDF, per germline (reference sequence).

V and J are TRBV6-6 and TRBJ1-1; D unclear. Germline values: CDR1 MNHNY, CDR2 SVGAGI (reference sequence). Trimming stripped 0 bases from V and 4 bases from J, with 6 bases between. CDR3 size: 13 residues. DNA for the CDR3: TGTGCCAGCAGTTACTCATTAGGCACTGAAGCTTTCTTT. Its translation: CASSYSLGTEAFF.

This clonotype was seen ten or more times. The rearrangement links TRBV7-2 to TRBJ2-7; D not resolved. The CDR3 has 15 amino acids. Germline CDR1 SGHTA, CDR2 FQGNSA. Trimming removed 2 bases at V and 0 bases at J, with 11 bases between. CDR3 in amino acids: CASSLYIRSSYEQYF. DNA for the CDR3: TGTGCCAGCAGCTTATATATCCGGAGCTCCTACGAGCAGTACTTC. Based on the CDR3 plus reference TRBV7-2 and TRBJ2-7, the full variable domain is GAGVSQSPSNKVTEKGKDVELRCDPISGHTALYWYRQSLGQGLEFLIYFQGNSAPDKSGLPSDRFSAERTGGSVSTLTIQRTQQEDSAVYLCASSLYIRSSYEQYFGPGTRLTVT.

This clonotype has only a few counts. The rearrangement joins TRBV6-5 to TRBJ2-7; D unclear. CDR1 is MNHEY and CDR2 is SVGAGI in the germline V gene. The CDR3 totals 14 residues. Trimming stripped 0 bases from V and 1 base from J, with 7 bases between. This chain's CDR3 is CASSYSLGSYEQYF. As DNA, the CDR3 is TGTGCCAGCAGTTACTCGCTGGGATCCTACGAGCAGTACTTC.

At least ten counts were recorded for this clonotype. The CDR3: CASSLGTSGTGELFF. The CDR3 DNA reads as TGTGCCAGCAGTTTAGGAACTAGTGGAACCGGGGAGCTGTTTTTT. V gene TRBV12-3 or TRBV12-4 combines with J gene TRBJ2-2; D possibly corresponds to TRBD2 (5 bases). The CDR3 has 15 amino acids. The ends were cut back, 1 base at V and 5 bases at J, with 11 bases in the middle.

The V call is TRBV6-5, the J call TRBJ2-3, with TRBD2 matching 7 bases. This CDR3 has 14 residues. Germline CDR1 and CDR2: MNHEY and SVGAGI. J gave up 6 bases and V 4 bases, and 7 bases lay outside the gene matches. The CDR3 region has the DNA TGTGCCAGCAGTTCCGACAGAGCGGGGGATACGCAGTATTTT. Protein: CASSSDRAGDTQYF.

As DNA, the CDR3 is TGTGCTAGTGCCATCGCGGGGGCCACTGAAGCTTTCTTT. Translation gives CASAIAGATEAFF. V usage is TRBV12-5 and J usage is TRBJ1-1, with a weak D call TRBD1 (6 bases). The V end was cut by 7 bases, the J end by 4 bases, with 13 bases between. The CDR3 runs to 13 residues. CDR1 is LGHNT and CDR2 is FRNRAP in the germline V gene. Full variable domain (rest looked up from reference TRBV12-5 and TRBJ1-1): DARVTQTPRHKVTEMGQEVTMRCQPILGHNTVFWYRQTMMQGLELLAYFRNRAPLDDSGMPKDRFSAEMPDATLATLKIQPSEPRDSAVYFCASAIAGATEAFFGQGTRLTVV.